This TCR beta chain was retrieved from a study of T cell responses to AZD1222 COVID-19 vaccine. In its sample, this clone was seen once. The antigen remains undetermined. The CDR3 is 14 amino acids. V was trimmed by 4 bases and J by 0 bases, leaving 8 bases between them. CDR1 and CDR2 from the germline V gene are MGHRA and YSYEKL. Pooled together were second doses at about 4 or about 12 weeks. Study outcomes and limitations: As reported, nearly half of all spike-specific TCRs target variant regions that are unmutated.

Repertoires were generated with immunoSEQ multiplex PCR, while TCRdb's copy carries only in-frame clones and drops some. The sample has roughly 100,000 clones, about 89% seen once. The TCR comes from an adult who received the AZD1222 COVID-19 vaccine. Sequences were derived from peripheral blood, sampled 28 days after the second AZD1222 dose. This chain connects TRBV4-1 to TRBJ2-3, with D unclear. CDR3 coding DNA: TGCGCCAGCAGCCTCACGCCTAGCACAGATACGCAGTATTTT. Its translation is CASSLTPSTDTQYF.